This T cell receptor (beta chain) is drawn from a study of cytomegalovirus exposure and HLA in healthy donors. Study results and limitations: The study designated 160 or so TCR beta chains cytomegalovirus-associated. At a 0.05 false discovery rate, a later analysis found about 17,000 TCR beta sequences to be associated with HLA alleles. Rare TCR sequences predominated, though certain public TCRs were found in many donors. A further, later analysis showed that HLA-associated TCR beta chains (compared with equally common others) were more clonally expanded.

This clone was observed a single time. The antigen is unknown. The PCR ran on 60 Vbeta and 13 Jbeta primers. Clones were sequenced by immunoSEQ multiplex PCR, and TCRdb holds only the in-frame ones, with some missing. The table records 150,000 to 200,000 clones, 85% to 90% of them present only once. This CDR3 spans 13 amino acids. Trimming took off 4 bases at V and 5 bases at J, with 10 bases between the two ends. This rearrangement joins TRBV5-3 to TRBJ1-5; D remains ambiguous. TRBV5-3 is known as an ORF, though its function is uncertain. The clonotype originates from a woman younger than 30 in good health and CMV-seronegative. The sequenced material came from PBMCs. The chain's CDR3 is CARSPGPHQPQHF. The CDR3 nucleotides read TGTGCCAGAAGCCCTGGCCCCCATCAGCCCCAGCATTTT.